These 32 T cell receptor beta chains were sequenced from one sample in a study of identical twins. One entry per CDR3 protein, called by TCRdb with MiXCR from the 5' RACE reads. The data hold 500,000 to 600,000 distinct CDR3 sequences, with about 20% observed a single time. These data were also reused for a study on T cells expressing NK-cell markers.

Material: CD4+ T cells sorted from blood. The receptor set was obtained from a woman younger than 35 in good health.

This clonotype showed up just a few times. The chain employs TRBV6-5 and TRBJ1-2, with D possibly being TRBD1 (5 bases). This CDR3 is 14 amino acids long. Germline V gene sequence: CDR1 MNHEY, CDR2 SVGAGI. Trimming took off 2 bases at V and 8 bases at J, with 15 bases between the two ends. The CDR3 sequence: CASSYLDSLIGYTF. The CDR3 DNA sequence: TGTGCCAGCAGTTACCTCGACAGTCTAATCGGCTACACCTTC.

This clonotype showed up just a few times. The chain is built from TRBV6-1 and TRBJ2-1; TRBD1 is a possible D gene (6 bases). This CDR3 region has 11 residues. V gave up 6 bases and J gave up 10 bases, with 10 bases separating them. Germline V gives CDR1 MNHNS, CDR2 SASEGT. Here the CDR3 DNA reads TGTGCCAGCAGCGAGGGGACAGAGCAGTTCTTC. It yields the protein CASSEGTEQFF.

The V call is TRBV6-1, the J call TRBJ2-3; 7 bases align to TRBD2. Germline-derived CDR1 and CDR2 are MNHNS and SASEGT. Trimming took 10 bases from V and 4 from J; bases not matched to a gene: 11. The CDR3 has 14 residues. The CDR3: CATQEAGAADTQYF. Here the CDR3 DNA reads TGTGCCACCCAAGAGGCGGGAGCGGCAGATACGCAGTATTTT.

This clonotype has more than one count but fewer than ten. The chain combines TRBV6-1 with TRBJ2-7; TRBD1 agrees at 8 bases. CDR3 length: 14 residues. Germline V CDR1 and CDR2: MNHNS, SASEGT. The CDR3 protein is CATKRRDRIYEQYF. DNA for the CDR3: TGTGCTACGAAACGCCGGGACAGGATCTACGAGCAGTACTTC.

To note about this clonotype: This may be a read error: a much more frequent sequence differs by one nucleotide. The J gene is TRBJ2-1, the V gene TRBV12-3 or TRBV12-4, with a possible D match to TRBD1 (5 bases). This CDR3 comprises 13 residues. The V end was cut by 8 bases, the J end by 9 bases, with 17 bases between. The CDR3 loop reads CASRGTGPSEQFF. The CDR3 DNA sequence: TGTGCCAGCCGCGGAACAGGCCCCAGTGAGCAGTTCTTC.

This clonotype was recorded at least ten times. The genes are TRBV6-5 and TRBJ1-1, with D uncertain. V lost 4 bases and J 0 bases, leaving 12 bases between the germline ends. Germline values: CDR1 MNHEY, CDR2 SVGAGI. The CDR3 has 15 amino acids. CDR3: CASSSWTRMNTEAFF. DNA for the CDR3: TGTGCCAGCAGTTCCTGGACCAGAATGAACACTGAAGCTTTCTTT.

The rearrangement uses TRBV20-1 and TRBJ1-5; D is perhaps TRBD1 (5 bases). Per germline, CDR1 DFQATT and CDR2 SNEGSKA (reference sequence). The CDR3 runs 14 residues. Trimming stripped 1 base from V and 5 bases from J, with 12 bases between. This CDR3 is CSARATAGYQPQHF. The CDR3 DNA reads as TGCAGTGCTAGAGCGACAGCGGGCTATCAGCCCCAGCATTTT.

This clonotype was picked up a small number of times. This rearrangement joins TRBV10-1 to TRBJ2-3; D possibly uses TRBD1 or TRBD2 (5 bases each). Germline V gene sequence: CDR1 WNHNN, CDR2 SYGVQD (reference sequence). The CDR3 is made up of 13 amino acids. The V end was cut by 6 bases, the J end by 2 bases, with 9 bases between. The CDR3 spells CASRGDLTDTQYF. CDR3 DNA sequence: TGCGCCAGCAGGGGGGACCTCACAGATACGCAGTATTTT.

The gene calls are TRBV15 and TRBJ1-5; no firm D call. Trimming removed 9 bases from V and 4 bases from J, with 13 bases in between. This CDR3 is 13 amino acids long. Germline V gene data show CDR1 as LNHNV and CDR2 as YYDKDF (reference sequence). CDR3 sequence (DNA): TGTGCCACGGTAGAGCAGGAAAATCAGCCCCAGCATTTT. As protein: CATVEQENQPQHF.

The CDR3, as DNA: TGCAGCGCGGGACACCTGAACACCGGGGAGCTGTTTTTT. It translates to CSAGHLNTGELFF. This chain joins TRBV29-1 and TRBJ2-2; D perhaps matches TRBD1 (6 bases). Germline values: CDR1 SQVTM, CDR2 ANQGSEA. The CDR3 length is 13 residues. Trimming shortened V by 7 bases and J by 1 base, and 10 bases separated the two germline ends.

In this sample, this clonotype turned up a few times. The J gene is TRBJ1-2, the V gene TRBV5-1; a weak D match, TRBD1 (6 bases). V was shortened by 0 bases and J by 4 bases, with 10 bases between the two germline ends. The CDR3 loop spans 14 amino acids. Germline V lookup: CDR1 SGHRS, CDR2 YFSETQ. CDR3 in amino acids: CASSLDIRGYGYTF. CDR3 coding DNA: TGCGCCAGCAGCTTGGATATCAGGGGCTATGGCTACACCTTC.

The gene calls are TRBV9 and TRBJ2-7; a weak D match, TRBD2 (6 bases). This CDR3 comprises 14 residues. Germline CDR1 reads SGDLS; CDR2 reads YYNGEE. V lost 6 bases and J lost 3, with 16 bases in between. The DNA of the CDR3 is TGTGCCAGCACCCTGGGGGACTGGCGCTACGAGCAGTACTTC. Translated: CASTLGDWRYEQYF. Together with reference TRBV9 and TRBJ2-7, the CDR3 gives the full variable domain: DSGVTQTPKHLITATGQRVTLRCSPRSGDLSVYWYQQSLDQGLQFLIQYYNGEERAKGNILERFSAQQFPDLHSELNLSSLELGDSALYFCASTLGDWRYEQYFGPGTRLTVT.

This clonotype was seen a few times. The chain combines TRBV29-1 with TRBJ2-1, with 11 bases that match TRBD2. The CDR3 totals 13 residues. The V gene end was trimmed by 5 bases and the J gene end by 15 bases; junction bases not matched to a gene: 12. Germline V lookup: CDR1 SQVTM, CDR2 ANQGSEA. CDR3 residues: CSVPPVAGGGRFF. The CDR3 nucleotides are TGCAGCGTTCCCCCCGTAGCGGGAGGGGGGCGGTTCTTC.

The rearrangement links TRBV28 to TRBJ2-7; unclear D gene. Germline V gene sequence: CDR1 MDHEN, CDR2 SYDVKM. V was trimmed by 3 bases and J by 7 bases, leaving 16 bases between them. There are 14 residues in the CDR3. The CDR3 here is CASSFRIVLGEQYF. The CDR3 coding sequence is TGTGCCAGCAGTTTCCGGATAGTGCTCGGGGAGCAGTACTTC.

This clonotype was recorded a few times. V is TRBV20-1 and J is TRBJ2-5, with 11 nucleotides matching TRBD2. This CDR3 has 15 residues. Germline values: CDR1 DFQATT, CDR2 SNEGSKA (reference sequence). Trimming cost V 3 bases and J 10 bases; bases outside gene matches: 13. CDR3 in DNA: TGCAGTGCTAGGGGCCTAGCGGGGGGTACAGGTAACCAGTACTTC. Translating it yields CSARGLAGGTGNQYF.

The J gene is TRBJ2-1, the V gene TRBV20-1; 7 bases map to TRBD2. Germline V CDR1 and CDR2: DFQATT, SNEGSKA (reference sequence). V lost 3 bases and J lost 7; bases outside the gene matches: 12. The CDR3 is 15 residues long. This chain's CDR3 is CSARMAGVLRNEQFF. CDR3 bases: TGCAGTGCTAGGATGGCGGGAGTCTTGCGGAATGAGCAGTTCTTC.

This rearrangement joins TRBV3-1 to TRBJ2-7; 7 bases agree with TRBD2. Per the germline V gene, CDR1 is LGHDT and CDR2 is YNNKEL (reference sequence). V shed 1 base and J 12 bases; nucleotides not matched to a gene: 15. The CDR3 runs to 15 residues. CDR3 bases: TGTGCCAGCAGCCAAGGGGAGGGATCTGGACTATCGCGGTACTTC. It specifies CASSQGEGSGLSRYF.

Note on this clonotype: The junction does not match germline at one end; this may be a read error. The chain uses TRBV25-1 and TRBJ2-2; D might be TRBD1 (6 bases). The germline V gene encodes CDR1 MGHDK and CDR2 SYGVNS. CDR3 length equals 13 residues. In nucleotides, the CDR3 is TGTGCCGGCAGGGGAGAAGGCACCGGGGAGCTGTTTTTT. This gives the protein CAGRGEGTGELFF.

The rearrangement joins TRBV29-1 to TRBJ1-2; D unresolved. The CDR3 length is 12 residues. Per the germline V gene, CDR1 is SQVTM and CDR2 is ANQGSEA. The V end lost 4 bases, the J end lost 11 bases, and 17 bases lay between the germline ends. The CDR3 sequence: CSVVSTLMGYTF. CDR3 sequence (DNA): TGCAGCGTTGTGTCCACCCTAATGGGGTACACCTTC.

J is TRBJ1-1 and V is TRBV6-5; D remains unclear. In germline, CDR1 is MNHEY, CDR2 SVGAGI. This CDR3 spans 15 amino acids. Deletions cut 3 bases from V and 0 bases from J, with 11 bases between. CDR3 in DNA: TGTGCCAGCAGTTATGCAGTGACGATGAACACTGAAGCTTTCTTT. Protein: CASSYAVTMNTEAFF.

The table lists this clonotype with a few counts. V gene TRBV2 combines with J gene TRBJ2-3; possible D gene TRBD1, 5 bases. Trimming pared 3 bases from V and 2 bases from J, leaving 12 bases between. The germline V gene has CDR1 SNHLY and CDR2 FYNNEI. There are 15 residues in the CDR3. The DNA of the CDR3 is TGTGCCAGCAGTGAGAGGAAGGGGTTCACAGATACGCAGTATTTT. Amino acid sequence: CASSERKGFTDTQYF.

This chain links TRBV20-1 with TRBJ2-1, with TRBD2 identical over 11 bases. This CDR3 contains 18 residues. After removal of 6 bases from V and 0 bases from J, the junction contained 13 bases not matched to a gene. The germline V gene has CDR1 DFQATT and CDR2 SNEGSKA (reference sequence). CDR3 region: CSALLLAGVLHSYNEQFF. The CDR3 DNA sequence: TGCAGTGCCCTCTTACTAGCGGGGGTCCTTCACTCCTACAATGAGCAGTTCTTC.

This clonotype was seen many times. The V gene is TRBV12-3 or TRBV12-4, the J gene TRBJ1-3, with TRBD1 matching over 9 bases. V lost 5 bases, J lost 4 bases, and 6 bases stayed unmatched. The CDR3 runs 15 residues. CDR3 sequence reads: CASSPGTGFGNTIYF. Here the CDR3 DNA reads TGTGCCAGCAGTCCCGGGACAGGGTTCGGAAACACCATATATTTT.

The chain combines TRBV20-1 with TRBJ2-7, with 9 nucleotides matching TRBD2. In germline, CDR1 is DFQATT, CDR2 SNEGSKA (reference sequence). The trim removed 0 bases at V and 4 bases at J, leaving 7 bases unmatched. This CDR3 comprises 15 residues. The CDR3 region has the DNA TGCAGTGCTAGAGATGTGTCTAGCGGGGCGTACGAGCAGTACTTC. Translation: CSARDVSSGAYEQYF.

This clonotype was seen repeatedly, ten times or more. This chain joins TRBV12-3 or TRBV12-4 and TRBJ2-7; 8 nucleotides match TRBD1. V lost 6 bases and J lost 3; bases outside the gene matches: 4. This CDR3 is 13 amino acids long. CDR3: CASSHTGGYEQYF. The CDR3 bases are TGTGCCAGCAGCCACACAGGGGGCTACGAGCAGTACTTC.

This clonotype showed up just a few times. The chain is built from TRBV12-3 or TRBV12-4 and TRBJ2-7; D may match TRBD1 or TRBD2 (5 bases each). This CDR3 contains 15 residues. V dropped 5 bases and J dropped 6 bases, with 20 bases sitting between them. The CDR3 coding sequence is TGTGCCAGCAGTCTCCGGGACCGCCGAGGCCGCGAGCAGTACTTC. It specifies CASSLRDRRGREQYF.

This clonotype was picked up a small number of times. This chain links TRBV7-3 with TRBJ2-1; D may be TRBD1 (5 bases). Germline CDR1 and CDR2: SGHTA and FQGTGA. The ends were cut back, 5 bases at V and 4 bases at J, with 18 bases in the middle. The CDR3 loop spans 16 amino acids. CDR3 nucleotides: TGTGCCAGCAGCCCCGTCGGCAGGGCTGGATACAATGAGCAGTTCTTC. Its translation is CASSPVGRAGYNEQFF. The variable domain in full, with the rest retrieved from reference TRBV7-3 and TRBJ2-1, is GAGVSQTPSNKVTEKGKYVELRCDPISGHTALYWYRQSLGQGPEFLIYFQGTGAADDSGLPNDRFFAVRPEGSVSTLKIQRTERGDSAVYLCASSPVGRAGYNEQFFGPGTRLTVL.

J is TRBJ2-1 and V is TRBV27, with no clear D. The CDR3 totals 15 residues. The germline V gene encodes CDR1 MNHEY and CDR2 SMNVEV (reference sequence). The V end lost 6 bases, the J end lost 8 bases, and 20 bases lay between the germline ends. CDR3 DNA: TGTGCCAGCAGGCCGAGATGGCGGAGTACCGATGAGCAGTTCTTC. It specifies CASRPRWRSTDEQFF.

The J gene is TRBJ2-5, the V gene TRBV20-1; tentatively, D is TRBD2 (5 bases). The CDR3 spans 12 residues. V lost 6 bases to trimming and J lost 3 bases, with 11 bases between them. Germline CDR1 and CDR2: DFQATT and SNEGSKA (reference sequence). CDR3 region: CSAIASKETQYF. The CDR3, as DNA: TGCAGTGCCATAGCGTCGAAAGAGACCCAGTACTTC.

In its sample, this clonotype was seen a few times. V usage is TRBV20-1 and J usage is TRBJ1-4; unclear D gene. CDR3 length equals 14 residues. CDR1 DFQATT and CDR2 SNEGSKA come from the germline V gene (reference sequence). V was pared by 5 bases and J by 8 bases, with 18 bases between. The CDR3 sequence: CSASDPGRGEKLFF. CDR3 sequence (DNA): TGCAGTGCTTCGGACCCCGGCCGAGGAGAAAAACTGTTTTTT.

This clonotype was counted between two and nine times. CDR3 loop: CAWSVVITAGGEQYF. In nucleotides, the CDR3 is TGTGCCTGGAGTGTAGTAATCACAGCCGGGGGCGAGCAGTACTTC. The chain carries TRBV30 and TRBJ2-7; D may be TRBD2 (6 bases). The CDR3 extends over 15 amino acids. Trimming removed 0 bases from V and 6 bases from J, with 18 bases in between. The germline V gene encodes CDR1 GTSNPN and CDR2 SVGIG (reference sequence).

In this sample, this clonotype turned up a few times. The CDR3 bases are TGTGCCAGCAGCCCATCTAGCGCCACCTACGAGCAGTACTTC. Residues: CASSPSSATYEQYF. The chain couples TRBV5-4 to TRBJ2-7, with D perhaps TRBD2 (6 bases). This CDR3 region has 14 residues. Germline CDR1 SGHNT, CDR2 YYREEE (reference sequence). Trimming left V 4 bases short and J 2 bases short, with 13 bases between.